This T cell receptor beta chain was observed in a study of T cell changes during pregnancy in multiple sclerosis. The CDR3 totals 15 residues. With V trimmed by 6 bases and J by 2 bases, 10 bases remained unmatched. The germline gives CDR1 MNHEY, CDR2 SMNVEV (reference sequence). In its sample, this clone ranks as medium-sized. This table comes from immunoSEQ multiplex PCR, and its TCRdb copy is limited to in-frame clones, with some not included. This table holds 15,000 to 17,000 clones, 83% found once. The V and J genes are TRBV27 and TRBJ2-7, with 7 positions matching TRBD1. This material consisted of CD8+ T cells from peripheral blood mononuclear cells, taken after pregnancy. This TCR came from a female donor in good health, enrolled as a control in a pregnancy study. The CDR3 coding sequence is TGTGCCAGCAGCCTCAGCGCCGGGACAGCCTACGAGCAGTACTTC. It codes for CASSLSAGTAYEQYF.